Listed below are T cell receptor beta chains from one sample, sequenced in a study of blood T cell repertoires in COVID-19. Profiling relied on immunoSEQ multiplex PCR, and the TCRdb table lists in-frame clones only, not all of them. The table includes more than 120,000 clones, over 85% detected once. Material for sequencing was peripheral blood. These receptors were obtained from a human donor in a cohort sampled during active COVID-19. Each CDR3 is given with its conserved first and last residue. A D gene is named only where the DNA matches it firmly. Clone size is shown for a subset of rows, as once, few, many or a class of expanded clone.

TRBJ1-2,NA,NA,TRBV6-2/TRBV6-3,CASSPTGNGYTF,TGTGCCAGCAGTCCAACGGGGAATGGCTACACCTTC
TRBJ1-3,NA,NA,TRBV3-1/TRBV3-2,CASSQVPRNTIYF,TGTGCCAGCAGCCAAGTACCTAGAAACACCATATATTTT
TRBJ1-1,NA,NA,TRBV18,CASSQGPGGLLNTEAFF,TGTGCCAGCTCACAGGGGCCAGGCGGCCTATTGAACACTGAAGCTTTCTTT
TRBJ2-3,NA,TRBD2,TRBV6-4,CASSMGTSDLYSTDTQYF,TGTGCCAGCAGTATGGGGACTAGCGACCTCTATAGCACAGATACGCAGTATTTT
TRBJ1-6,NA,NA,TRBV3-1/TRBV3-2,CASSQFRGDSPLHF,TGTGCCAGCAGCCAGTTTCGGGGGGACTCACCCCTCCACTTT
TRBJ1-2,NA,NA,TRBV6-1,CASSERQGYGYTF,TGTGCCAGCAGTGAGCGGCAAGGATATGGCTACACCTTC
TRBJ2-3,once,NA,TRBV7-2,CASRVAELDTQYF,TGTGCCAGCAGGGTAGCCGAGTTGGATACGCAGTATTTT
TRBJ1-2,once,NA,TRBV4-3,CASSQDTGNGYTF,TGCGCCAGCAGCCAAGATACAGGGAATGGCTACACCTTC
TRBJ2-5,NA,TRBD1,TRBV7-9,CASSPGGAQETQYF,TGTGCCAGCAGCCCAGGGGGCGCCCAAGAGACCCAGTACTTC
TRBJ2-4,NA,NA,TRBV5-4,CATRPPGKNIQYF,TGTGCCACCAGGCCCCCAGGGAAAAACATTCAGTACTTC
TRBJ2-7,NA,TRBD2,TRBV14,CASSQKTTGLAAYSSYEQYF,TGTGCCAGCAGCCAAAAAACGACGGGACTAGCGGCTTACAGCTCCTACGAGCAGTACTTC
TRBJ1-2,NA,TRBD1,TRBV4-1,CASSQVSGGYGYTF,TGCGCCAGCAGCCAGGTGTCAGGGGGGTATGGCTACACCTTC
TRBJ2-5,NA,TRBD2,TRBV6-5,CASIAGTSGSLAQYF,TGTGCCAGCATAGCCGGGACTAGCGGATCCCTGGCCCAGTACTTC
TRBJ2-5,NA,TRBD2,TRBV7-2,CASSLDRLAGGTQYF,TGTGCCAGCAGCTTAGATCGGCTAGCGGGGGGGACCCAGTACTTC
TRBJ2-3,NA,TRBD1,TRBV6-5,CASRLQGALTDTQYF,TGTGCCAGCAGACTACAGGGGGCCCTCACAGATACGCAGTATTTT
TRBJ1-2,NA,TRBD1,TRBV19,CASSPLLAGQGPSYGYTF,TGTGCCAGTAGTCCTCTTCTGGCGGGACAGGGACCATCCTATGGCTACACCTTC
TRBJ1-2,NA,NA,TRBV6-5,CASSYDGIYGYTF,TGTGCCAGCAGTTATGACGGGATCTATGGCTACACCTTC
TRBJ2-7,few,NA,TRBV27,CASSLSPEAYEQYF,TGTGCCAGCAGTTTATCCCCCGAGGCCTACGAGCAGTACTTC
TRBJ2-6,NA,NA,TRBV30,CAWSLESGANVLTF,TGTGCCTGGAGTCTCGAGTCTGGGGCCAACGTCCTGACTTTC
TRBJ1-2,NA,NA,TRBV15,CATSRGQTGYGYTF,TGTGCCACCAGCAGAGGGCAGACAGGCTATGGCTACACCTTC
TRBJ2-1,once,NA,TRBV14,CASSPQIQSFRDSYNEQFF,TGTGCCAGCAGCCCACAAATACAGTCCTTCAGGGATTCCTACAATGAGCAGTTCTTC
TRBJ1-5,once,NA,TRBV20-1,CSASGGDNQPQHF,TGCAGTGCTAGTGGGGGAGACAATCAGCCCCAGCATTTT
TRBJ2-1,NA,TRBD2,TRBV5-1,CASSMTSGGAYNEQFF,TGCGCCAGCAGCATGACTAGCGGGGGGGCCTACAATGAGCAGTTCTTC
TRBJ2-5,NA,TRBD2,TRBV19,CASSIWAGGQETQYF,TGTGCCAGTAGTATATGGGCGGGGGGACAAGAGACCCAGTACTTC
TRBJ2-1,NA,TRBD2,TRBV3-1/TRBV3-2,CASSPSGGGDEQFF,TGTGCCAGCAGTCCAAGCGGGGGGGGCGATGAGCAGTTCTTC
TRBJ1-5,NA,TRBD1,TRBV2,CASRGGQGNQPQHF,TGTGCCAGCCGAGGTGGACAGGGCAATCAGCCCCAGCATTTT
TRBJ2-1,NA,TRBD2,TRBV7-8,CASSAPGLAATYNEQFF,TGTGCCAGCAGCGCACCGGGACTAGCGGCTACCTACAATGAGCAGTTCTTC
TRBJ1-6,NA,NA,TRBV5-5,CASSLDRRSSYNSPLHF,TGTGCCAGCAGCTTGGACCGGAGAAGCTCCTATAATTCACCCCTCCACTTT
TRBJ1-2,once,TRBD1,TRBV4-1,CASSQVIRGGSGYTF,TGCGCCAGCAGCCAAGTAATTCGAGGGGGCAGTGGCTACACCTTC
TRBJ2-2,NA,NA,TRBV24-1,CATSPGDGELFF,TGTGCCACCAGTCCGGGAGACGGGGAGCTGTTTTTT
TRBJ2-7,NA,TRBD1,TRBV7-8,CASSLAGQGGEQYF,TGTGCCAGCAGCTTAGCGGGACAGGGAGGAGAGCAGTACTTC